This TCR beta chain was identified in a study of blood T cell dynamics during melanoma immunotherapy. Findings of the study overall: Whether repertoire-driving clones were melanoma-specific could not be determined.

This CDR3 has 17 amino acids. Specified time point: week 3, after first cycle of checkpoint inhibitor. No patient had earlier systemic cancer treatment, concurrent immunosuppressants, or another active cancer. As to this clone: Its cognate antigen is unknown.

Clones were sequenced by immunoSEQ multiplex PCR, and TCRdb holds only the in-frame ones, with some missing. The sample has 7,500 to 10,000 clones; 87% are singletons. The input for sequencing was blood, taken from a patient treated with checkpoint blockade. The V and J genes are TRBV21-1 and TRBJ2-1; whether TRBD2, the table's D call, matches the DNA was not checked. TRBV21-1 is described as a pseudogene. The receptor comes from a human donor with melanoma. CDR3 nucleotide sequence: TGTGCCAGCAGCAAAGAGAGTAGCAAGAGCTCCTACAATGAGCAGTTCTTC. This encodes CASSKESSKSSYNEQFF.